The clone carrying this TCR beta chain has only a few counts. The antigen is not known. This CDR3 is also generated by other DNA sequences in the sample. Sorting with CD45RO/CCR7/CD25/CD127/CD95/CD27 yielded naive, central memory, regulatory and stem-like memory CD4+ cells. This record belongs to a study of beta chain features in type 1 diabetes. Study information: Sorted cells, 90 million to 120 million in number, were examined across all samples. Study outcomes and limitations: Researchers cautioned that cDNA sequencing could over-represent cells with high TCR expression. Moderately but significantly shorter TCRB CDR3s were found in Type 1 diabetes patients in all four CD4+ subsets.

Expressed TCRB transcripts were sequenced because the entire RNA isolate underwent reverse transcription. Profiling relied on immunoSEQ multiplex PCR, and the TCRdb table lists in-frame clones only, not all of them. The sample includes 630,000 or so clones, more than 13% seen only once; the top ten take 0.035% to 0.045%. Germline lookup yields CDR1 GTSNPN and CDR2 SVGIG (reference sequence). The CDR3 sequence is 12 residues long. V was cut by 1 base and J by 5 bases, with 5 bases left in between. The genes are TRBV30 and TRBJ1-4; D unresolved. The clonotype was recovered from a man aged 18 to 30 with type 1 diabetes. The source material was naive CD4+ T cells from blood. Here the CDR3 reads CAWSGSNEKLFF. CDR3 DNA: TGTGCCTGGAGTGGATCCAATGAAAAACTGTTTTTT.